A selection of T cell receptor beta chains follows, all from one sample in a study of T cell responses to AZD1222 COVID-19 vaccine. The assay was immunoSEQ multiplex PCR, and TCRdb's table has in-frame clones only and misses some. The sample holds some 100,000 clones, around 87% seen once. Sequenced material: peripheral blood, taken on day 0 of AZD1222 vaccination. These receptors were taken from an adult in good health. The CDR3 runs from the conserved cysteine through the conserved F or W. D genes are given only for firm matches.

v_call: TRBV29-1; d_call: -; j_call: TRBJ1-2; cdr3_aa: CSVGGGGGYTF; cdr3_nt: TGCAGCGTTGGTGGTGGGGGTGGCTACACCTTC
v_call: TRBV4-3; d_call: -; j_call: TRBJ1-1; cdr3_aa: CASSQHRGATEAFF; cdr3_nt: TGCGCCAGCAGCCAACACCGGGGGGCCACTGAAGCTTTCTTT
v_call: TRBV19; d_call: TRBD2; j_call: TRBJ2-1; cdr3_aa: CASSTPRLAGGHNEQFF; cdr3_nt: TGTGCCAGTAGTACCCCCCGACTAGCGGGGGGCCACAATGAGCAGTTCTTC
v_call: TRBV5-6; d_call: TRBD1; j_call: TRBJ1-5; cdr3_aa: CASSLGQVQPQHF; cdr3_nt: TGTGCCAGCAGCCTGGGACAGGTTCAGCCCCAGCATTTT
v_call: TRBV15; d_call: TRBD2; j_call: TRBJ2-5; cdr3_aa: CATSTGEGLHQETQYF; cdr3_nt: TGTGCCACCAGCACCGGGGAGGGACTACACCAAGAGACCCAGTACTTC
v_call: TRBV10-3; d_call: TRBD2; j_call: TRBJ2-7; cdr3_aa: CAISAFGASGGLYEQYF; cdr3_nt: TGTGCCATCAGTGCCTTTGGGGCTAGCGGGGGTCTCTACGAGCAGTACTTC
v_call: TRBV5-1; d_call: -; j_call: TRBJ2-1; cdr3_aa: CASSLEREQFF; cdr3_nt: TGCGCCAGCAGCTTAGAAAGGGAGCAGTTCTTC
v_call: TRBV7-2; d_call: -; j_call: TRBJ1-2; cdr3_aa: CASSLGQVYGYTF; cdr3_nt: TGTGCCAGCAGCTTAGGGCAGGTCTATGGCTACACCTTC
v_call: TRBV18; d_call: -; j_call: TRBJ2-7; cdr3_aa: CASSPQVDPEQYF; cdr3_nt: TGTGCCAGCTCACCACAGGTGGATCCCGAGCAGTACTTC
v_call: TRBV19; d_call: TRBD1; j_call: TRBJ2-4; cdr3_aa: CASSMQTGLAKNIQYF; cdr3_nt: TGTGCCAGTAGTATGCAGACAGGGCTAGCCAAAAACATTCAGTACTTC
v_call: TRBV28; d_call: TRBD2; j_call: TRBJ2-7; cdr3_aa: CASRRYSGGSGSYEQYF; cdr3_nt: TGTGCCAGCAGGAGATATAGCGGGGGGTCGGGCTCCTACGAGCAGTACTTC
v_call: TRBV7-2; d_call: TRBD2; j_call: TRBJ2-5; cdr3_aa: CASSLAPPSGGPDRQETQYF; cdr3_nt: TGTGCCAGCAGCTTAGCCCCCCCGAGCGGGGGGCCGGACAGGCAAGAGACCCAGTACTTC
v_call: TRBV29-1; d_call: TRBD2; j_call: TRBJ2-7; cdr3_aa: CSVEGGGNPYEQYF; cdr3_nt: TGCAGCGTTGAAGGCGGGGGTAATCCCTACGAGCAGTACTTC
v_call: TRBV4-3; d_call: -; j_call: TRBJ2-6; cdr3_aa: CASSQVGGSGANVLTF; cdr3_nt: TGCGCCAGCAGCCAAGTCGGTGGCTCTGGGGCCAACGTCCTGACTTTC
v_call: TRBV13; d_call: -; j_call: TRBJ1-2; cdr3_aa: CASSFGMGDSYTF; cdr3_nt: TGTGCCAGCAGCTTCGGTATGGGGGACTCTTACACCTTC
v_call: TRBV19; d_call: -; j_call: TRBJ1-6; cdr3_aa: CASSIGGTTWNSPLHF; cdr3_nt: TGTGCCAGTAGTATAGGAGGGACCACCTGGAATTCACCCCTCCACTTT
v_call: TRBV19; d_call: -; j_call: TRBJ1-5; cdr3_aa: CASSGPPHSNQPQHF; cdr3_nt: TGTGCCAGTAGTGGACCGCCCCATTCCAATCAGCCCCAGCATTTT
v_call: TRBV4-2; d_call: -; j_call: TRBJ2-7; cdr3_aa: CASSQVGGTYEQYF; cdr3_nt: TGTGCCAGCAGCCAAGTAGGCGGGACCTACGAGCAGTACTTC
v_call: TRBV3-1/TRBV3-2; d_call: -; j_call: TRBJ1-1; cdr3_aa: CASSHPMGEGAFF; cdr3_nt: TGTGCCAGCAGCCATCCGATGGGGGAAGGAGCTTTCTTT
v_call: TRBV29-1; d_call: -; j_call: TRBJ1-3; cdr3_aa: CSVGSRDSINTIYF; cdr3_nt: TGCAGCGTTGGGTCCCGGGACTCTATCAACACCATATATTTT
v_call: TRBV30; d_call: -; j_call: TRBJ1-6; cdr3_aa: CAWSRTRYNSPLHF; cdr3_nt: TGTGCCTGGAGCCGAACTAGGTATAATTCACCCCTCCACTTT
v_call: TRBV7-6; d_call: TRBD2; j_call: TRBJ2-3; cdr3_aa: CASSFRLARTDTQYF; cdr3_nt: TGTGCCAGCAGCTTCCGACTAGCCAGGACAGATACGCAGTATTTT
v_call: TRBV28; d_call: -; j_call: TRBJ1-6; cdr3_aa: CASSPPKIRTESPLHF; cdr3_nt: TGTGCCAGCAGTCCCCCCAAGATAAGGACGGAATCACCCCTCCACTTT
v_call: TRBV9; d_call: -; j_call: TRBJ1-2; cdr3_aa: CASSPGSGFNNYGYTF; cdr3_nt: TGTGCCAGCAGCCCAGGGTCGGGTTTCAATAACTATGGCTACACCTTC
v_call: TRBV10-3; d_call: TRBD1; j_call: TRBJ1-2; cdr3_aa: CAMGPGQGSRGYTF; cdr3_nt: TGTGCCATGGGCCCGGGACAGGGGTCTCGCGGCTACACCTTC